The rows below give T cell receptor beta chains drawn from one sample of a study of cytomegalovirus exposure and HLA in healthy donors. The data were produced by immunoSEQ multiplex PCR, yet TCRdb's version contains in-frame clones alone and is incomplete. The sample lists 90,000 or so clones, roughly four fifths occurring once. The sequenced material came from PBMCs. The receptor source for this set is a young man in good health and CMV-seropositive. The CDR3 runs from the conserved cysteine through the conserved F or W. D genes are given only for firm matches. Clone size is not always given. Where it is, it says once, few, many or a class for expanded clones.

j_call v_call clone_size d_call cdr3_nt cdr3_aa
TRBJ2-7 TRBV19 . TRBD2 TGTGCCAGTAGTACCCTAGCGGGAGGCTCCTACGAGCAGTACTTC CASSTLAGGSYEQYF
TRBJ1-5 TRBV7-9 . TRBD1 TGTGCCAGCAGCTTAAGTTTAGAGACAGGGAACAATCAGCCCCAGCATTTT CASSLSLETGNNQPQHF
TRBJ2-7 TRBV11-2 once TRBD1 TGTGCCAGCAGCTTATCGACAGGGGGATACGAGCAGTACTTC CASSLSTGGYEQYF
TRBJ1-4 TRBV28 once . TGTGCCAGCAGCCAAGGCAGGAGGACTAATGAAAAACTGTTTTTT CASSQGRRTNEKLFF
TRBJ2-1 TRBV11-2 . . TGTGCCAGCAGTCCGAGCGGGAATGAGCAGTTCTTC CASSPSGNEQFF
TRBJ1-1 TRBV4-1 once . TGCGCCAGCAGCCGGGGAGCCCCGAACACTGAAGCTTTCTTT CASSRGAPNTEAFF
TRBJ2-2 TRBV5-1 . . TGCGCCAGCAGCTCGACCGGGGAGCTGTTTTTT CASSSTGELFF
TRBJ2-1 TRBV6-5 . . TGTGCCAGCAGCCCTCGGTCCCTACCTTACAATGAGCAGTTCTTC CASSPRSLPYNEQFF
TRBJ2-7 TRBV28 once . TGTGCCAGCAGAACTCGGTTTATCGGTTCTGCCTACGAGCAGTACTTC CASRTRFIGSAYEQYF
TRBJ2-5 TRBV27 . TRBD2 TGTGCCAGCAGTTATGGCGGGAGAGGGTTTCAAGAGACCCAGTACTTC CASSYGGRGFQETQYF
TRBJ1-1 TRBV10-2 . TRBD1 TGCGCCAGCAGCCTGGGACAGGGACAAACTGAAGCTTTCTTT CASSLGQGQTEAFF
TRBJ1-1 TRBV18 once TRBD1 TGTGCCAGCTCACCAGGGACAGGGGCGAACACTGAAGCTTTCTTT CASSPGTGANTEAFF
TRBJ2-2 TRBV18 . . TGTGCCAGCTCACCCCCAACAGGAATCTACCCCGGGGAGCTGTTTTTT CASSPPTGIYPGELFF
TRBJ2-7 TRBV7-2 . . TGTGCCAGCAGCTCCCCGGGGTCTCAAAGCTCCTACGAGCAGTACTTC CASSSPGSQSSYEQYF
TRBJ2-4 TRBV6-5 . . TGTGCCAGCAGTCAGGGGACGTGGGACATTCAGTACTTC CASSQGTWDIQYF
TRBJ2-3 TRBV27 . TRBD2 TGTGCCAGCAGTTTAACCCGGACTAGCGGGAGCACAGATACGCAGTATTTT CASSLTRTSGSTDTQYF